This T cell receptor (beta chain) was sequenced for a study of post-analysis software for immune sequencing data (dated by TCRdb to between 2015 and 2017). Study-wide context: The recorded disease courses included relapsing-remitting, secondary progressive and progressive-relapsing multiple sclerosis, and some patients had no subtype annotation. The patient repertoires were set against around ten previously published healthy control repertoires from donors whose ages ranged from about 6 to 26 years. A subset of samples was prepared in parallel using single-end sample barcoding, then pooled and co-amplified after Illumina adapter ligation.

A distance of 11 bases separates the germline ends of V and J, which lose 2 bases and 3 bases respectively. The CDR3 measures 14 amino acids from cysteine to phenylalanine. The kept DNA is CDR3 alone, 42 bases in frame from the first base. The germline V gene encodes CDR1 MNHNY and CDR2 SVGAGI (reference sequence). Overall study outcomes, separate from this receptor: The control group was slightly older than the multiple sclerosis patient group. Significantly lower normalized Chao1 diversity was found in multiple sclerosis patients than in controls, suggesting substantial peripheral T-cell clonal expansion. Patients showed significantly higher frequencies than controls for five TRBV segments, among them TRBV5-6, TRBV5-1 and TRBV20-1. Strong co-clustering of samples prepared in the same batch was shown by direct clustering with F measure, prompting a batch-effect correction.

To demonstrate the VDJtools post-analysis software, the study profiled TCR beta repertoires from the peripheral blood of under 15 young patients with multiple sclerosis. The multiple sclerosis patients were children and adolescents between about 6 and 15 years of age. The receptor library was made with PCR. Sequencing relied on an Illumina HiSeq 2500. To reduce PCR and sequencing biases, unique molecular identifiers were built into the TCR beta cDNA libraries. Per 1 to 10 million input T cells, approximately 500,000 cDNA molecules were obtained, such that each molecule approximated one T cell. The patient libraries were prepared and sequenced with the same protocol used for the earlier healthy control dataset. Within a given batch, samples were prepared together, multiplexed and sequenced on the same HiSeq lane. In the paper's pipeline: Raw barcoded reads were processed with MIGEC, discarding single-read molecular identifier groups before consensus assembly and CDR3 extraction. VDJtools was used for post-analysis of the clonotype tables, and diversity was normalized by down-sampling every dataset to the size of the smallest sample. Repertoire overlap clustering matched CDR3 amino acid but not nucleotide sequences to correct batch-related cross-sample contamination. In TCRdb, the public reads were trimmed at Q25 with fastp and aligned with MiXCR, with productive beta chains retained. CDR3 protein duplicates are merged, each entry listing the most common genes and DNA. Clone size and V and J calls follow TCRdb, not the original study. The sample data list hundreds of thousands of distinct CDR3 sequences, and 30% of these were observed just once. The top ten clones comprise 0.55% to 0.65% of the sample.

This clonotype was seen more than once but under ten times. This clone's antigen is unknown. No much larger clonotype is one base removed from it; base qualities were not supplied. The chain was built from TRBV6-6 and TRBJ2-7; matching of 6 bases hints at TRBD1 as the D gene. Sequenced material: blood. This TCR came from a girl aged 10 to 17 with multiple sclerosis. The CDR3 region has the sequence CASSYQQGFYEQYF. The sequenced DNA: TGTGCCAGCAGTTACCAACAGGGCTTCTACGAGCAGTACTTC.